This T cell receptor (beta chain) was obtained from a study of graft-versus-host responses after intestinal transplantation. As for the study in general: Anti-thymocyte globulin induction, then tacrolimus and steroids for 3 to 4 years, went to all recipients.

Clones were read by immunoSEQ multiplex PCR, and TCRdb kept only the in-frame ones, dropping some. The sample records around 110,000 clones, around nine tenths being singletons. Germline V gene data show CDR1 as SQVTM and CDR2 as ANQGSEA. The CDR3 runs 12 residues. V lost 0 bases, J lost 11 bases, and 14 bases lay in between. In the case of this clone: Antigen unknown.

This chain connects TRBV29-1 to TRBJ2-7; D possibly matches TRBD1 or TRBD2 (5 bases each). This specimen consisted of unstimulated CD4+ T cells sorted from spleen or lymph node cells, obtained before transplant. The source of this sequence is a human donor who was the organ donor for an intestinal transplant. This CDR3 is CSVEDGGEVKYF. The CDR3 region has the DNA TGCAGCGTTGAAGATGGGGGTGAGGTAAAGTACTTC.